The rows below give T cell receptor beta chains drawn from one sample of a study of early T cells in non-severe SARS-CoV-2 infection. TCRdb reprocessed the 5' RACE reads with MiXCR, giving one entry per CDR3 protein. The sample contains fewer than 85,000 distinct CDR3 sequences, approximately 10% of which appear only once. The sample was whole blood, taken at baseline. These receptors all stem from an adult who was a healthcare worker with PCR-confirmed SARS-CoV-2 infection or an uninfected control (not recorded which). Each CDR3 is given with its conserved first and last residue. Fields, in order: J gene, clone size, CDR3 length, V gene, D gene, CDR3 DNA, CDR3 protein. D genes are given only for firm matches. Clone sizes are given selectively: once, few, many, or a class where the clone is expanded.

J: TRBJ2-5; size: -; length: 14; V: TRBV9; D: TRBD2; DNA: TGTGCCAGCAGCGCGGTAGCGGGGGTAGAGACCCAGTACTTC; CDR3: CASSAVAGVETQYF
J: TRBJ2-1; size: many; length: 15; V: TRBV5-6; D: TRBD1; DNA: TGTGCCAGCAGCTCCGGGACAGGGGCCTACAATGAGCAGTTCTTC; CDR3: CASSSGTGAYNEQFF
J: TRBJ1-1; size: -; length: 14; V: TRBV7-9; D: -; DNA: TGTGCCAGCAGCCTCCAGGCAGGGAGGACTGAAGCTTTCTTT; CDR3: CASSLQAGRTEAFF
J: TRBJ2-1; size: few; length: 10; V: TRBV28; D: -; DNA: TGTGCCAGCAGTTTCAATGAGCAGTTCTTC; CDR3: CASSFNEQFF
J: TRBJ2-3; size: -; length: 15; V: TRBV12-3/TRBV12-4; D: TRBD2; DNA: TGTGCCAGCAGTTTCGCGGGGGTAAGCACAGATACGCAGTATTTT; CDR3: CASSFAGVSTDTQYF
J: TRBJ1-1; size: -; length: 16; V: TRBV18; D: TRBD1; DNA: TGTGCCAGCTCACTATCTTCACAGGGGTTAGGCACTGAAGCTTTCTTT; CDR3: CASSLSSQGLGTEAFF
J: TRBJ2-1; size: many; length: 15; V: TRBV7-2; D: TRBD2; DNA: TGTGCCAGCAGCTTAGGTGGTAGCGGGGGATATGAGCAGTTCTTC; CDR3: CASSLGGSGGYEQFF
J: TRBJ2-7; size: few; length: 16; V: TRBV28; D: -; DNA: TGTGCCAGCAGTTTACTCATAGGCGGCCCCTACTACGAGCAGTACTTC; CDR3: CASSLLIGGPYYEQYF
J: TRBJ2-3; size: few; length: 16; V: TRBV7-8; D: -; DNA: TGTGCCAGCACCCTTAGGAGGGGACTGTACACAGATACGCAGTATTTT; CDR3: CASTLRRGLYTDTQYF
J: TRBJ1-1; size: few; length: 10; V: TRBV29-1; D: -; DNA: TGCAGCGTTGCTGAAGGTCGAGCTTTCTTT; CDR3: CSVAEGRAFF